The clone carrying this T cell receptor (beta chain) has more than one count but fewer than ten. The antigen is not known. These data come from a study of cytomegalovirus exposure and HLA in healthy donors. Study overall: A prior study identified 110 million or so unique TCR beta sequences from about 180 million T cells. Study results and caveats: TCR association rates varied by HLA locus in a later analysis, with DRB1 highest and HLA-C lowest. About 87% or about 30% of the time was how often most TCR beta V segments were productive, according to an earlier analysis.

Unmatched junction bases numbered 11, after V lost 7 bases and J lost 3 bases. Germline V gene data show CDR1 as SGHTS and CDR2 as YDEGEE. This CDR3 spans 15 amino acids. With 60 Vbeta and 13 Jbeta primers, the PCR was carried out. Assay used: immunoSEQ multiplex PCR; TCRdb lists only in-frame clones, some missing. The sample holds under 200,000 clones; 60% to 80% are singletons and the top ten take 2.5% to 3.5%. Sequenced material: PBMCs. This sequence joins TRBV5-8 and TRBJ2-3, with 7 bases matching TRBD2. The origin of this receptor is a female donor in good health and CMV-seronegative. The CDR3 nucleotides read TGTGCCAGCTTGGAGACGGGAGGTAGAACAGATACGCAGTATTTT. Protein product: CASLETGGRTDTQYF.